Listed below are T cell receptor beta chains from one sample, sequenced in a study of graft-versus-host responses after intestinal transplantation. TCRdb keeps only in-frame clones here, not all; method: immunoSEQ multiplex PCR. Of fewer than 30,000 clones listed, about 92% are singletons. Specimen: PBMCs, collected approximately 69 days after intestinal transplant. Source of these receptors: a human patient who received an intestinal transplant, so some T cells may come from the graft donor. The conserved cysteine and the conserved F or W are not part of the CDR3 here. The order of the fields is J gene, V gene, CDR3 protein.

TRBJ1-1 | TRBV7-2 | ASSMTSTNTEAF
TRBJ2-1 | TRBV28 | ASTLTTTFNEQF
TRBJ1-1 | TRBV19 | ASSKQGAGTEAF
TRBJ1-2 | TRBV6-6 | ASRWGALYGYT
TRBJ2-5 | TRBV11-2 | ASTLAGGTQY
TRBJ1-2 | TRBV19 | ASSIDRGGGYT
TRBJ2-7 | TRBV4-2 | ASSQEGGAGSYEQY
TRBJ1-1 | TRBV4-1 | ASSPLGLNTEAF
TRBJ2-7 | TRBV19 | ASSSTGHINEQY
TRBJ1-5 | TRBV6-5 | ASSYSGTHSNQPQH
TRBJ2-5 | TRBV5-6 | ASSPQGVIQETQY
TRBJ2-7 | TRBV19 | ASSRRRANYEQY
TRBJ2-3 | TRBV27 | ASSLTQAWGTDTQY
TRBJ2-1 | TRBV4-2 | ASSQDPPSGTTYNEQF
TRBJ2-1 | TRBV9 | ASSVVGGEQF
TRBJ2-7 | TRBV7-9 | ASSLGTSGRIVAEQY
TRBJ1-3 | TRBV5-6 | ASSFVTSGNTIY
TRBJ1-6 | TRBV25-1 | ASSEGLSYNSPLH
TRBJ1-2 | TRBV10-3 | AISEGTVSSIVLEGGYT
TRBJ1-5 | TRBV2 | ASTRGPNQPQH